A selection of T cell receptor beta chains follows, all from one sample in a study of blood T cell repertoires in COVID-19. Method: immunoSEQ multiplex PCR; TCRdb's copy keeps in-frame clones and lacks some. This sample yields approximately 320,000 clones, of which roughly 85% are seen a single time; roughly 7% belongs to the top ten. The sample was peripheral blood. These receptors all come from a human donor in a cohort sampled during active COVID-19. CDR3s include the opening cysteine and the closing phenylalanine or tryptophan. A D gene is named only where the DNA matches it firmly. Clone size is shown for a subset of rows, as once, few, many or a class of expanded clone.

TGTGCCAGCAGCTTGACTCAGGGGGCGGACTATGGCTACACCTTC	CASSLTQGADYGYTF	TRBV7-9	TRBJ1-2	TRBD1	-
TGCGCCAGCAGCTTGGGACAGAGGATGAACACTGAAGCTTTCTTT	CASSLGQRMNTEAFF	TRBV5-1	TRBJ1-1	-	-
TGTGCCAGCAGCCGGAGTGGCTACACCTTC	CASSRSGYTF	TRBV7-8	TRBJ1-2	-	-
TGCGCCAGCAGCCAAGCGACAGGGGATTACCAGCCCCAGCATTTT	CASSQATGDYQPQHF	TRBV4-1	TRBJ1-5	TRBD1	-
TGTGCCAGCAGCCAAGAGGAATCCAGCGGGGGAACCTACAATGAGCAGTTCTTC	CASSQEESSGGTYNEQFF	TRBV4-2	TRBJ2-1	TRBD2	-
TGCAGCGGCCGCGGCTTCCAAGTGCCGAATGAGCAGTTCTTC	CSGRGFQVPNEQFF	TRBV29-1	TRBJ2-1	-	-
TGTGCCAGCAGCTTGGTTCACAATAACTATGGCTACACCTTC	CASSLVHNNYGYTF	TRBV5-6	TRBJ1-2	-	-
TGTGCCAGCAGCTCCCCGGACACGCGTGGCTACACCTTC	CASSSPDTRGYTF	TRBV7-2	TRBJ1-2	-	once
TGTGCCAGCAGCGCAGAGGGCACAGGGGGGGATCTGACTGAAGCTTTCTTT	CASSAEGTGGDLTEAFF	TRBV9	TRBJ1-1	TRBD1	-
TGTGCCAGCAGCCAAGCAGGTATAGGCCAGTACTTC	CASSQAGIGQYF	TRBV3-1/TRBV3-2	TRBJ2-5	-	few
TGTGCCTGGAGTGTGGCAGGAGGGACTGAAGCTTTCTTT	CAWSVAGGTEAFF	TRBV30	TRBJ1-1	-	-
TGTGCCAGCAGCGATAAGACAGGGGGGAGCAATCAGCCCCAGCATTTT	CASSDKTGGSNQPQHF	TRBV7-9	TRBJ1-5	TRBD1	-
TGTGCCAGCAGGCAAACAACAGGGCCCAACAATCAGCCCCAGCATTTT	CASRQTTGPNNQPQHF	TRBV5-5	TRBJ1-5	-	-
TGTGCCAGCGAAGAAAAAGACAGGGAATCTGAAGCTTTCTTT	CASEEKDRESEAFF	TRBV6-5	TRBJ1-1	TRBD1	-
TGCGCCAGCAGCCAAGGGCCGGGAACCACTAACTATGGCTACACCTTC	CASSQGPGTTNYGYTF	TRBV4-1	TRBJ1-2	-	-
TGTGCCAGTAGCATATCCGGGACAGCAAGCTGGGGCTACACCTTC	CASSISGTASWGYTF	TRBV19	TRBJ1-2	TRBD1	-
TGTGCCAGCAGTTTATTTGGGGGGAGCTACCAAGAGACCCAGTACTTC	CASSLFGGSYQETQYF	TRBV27	TRBJ2-5	-	-
TGTGCCAGCAGCTCGGGACAGGGGTACAATGAGCAGTTCTTC	CASSSGQGYNEQFF	TRBV5-6	TRBJ2-1	TRBD1	-
TGTGCCAGCAGTTACTCGTCAGGGGTAAACGAAAAACTGTTTTTT	CASSYSSGVNEKLFF	TRBV6-5	TRBJ1-4	-	-
TGTGCCAGCAGCTCGTACGGACACACGAACACCGGGGAGCTGTTTTTT	CASSSYGHTNTGELFF	TRBV5-6	TRBJ2-2	-	-
TGTGCCAGCAGCTTGGGCAGCACTGAAGCTTTCTTT	CASSLGSTEAFF	TRBV5-4	TRBJ1-1	-	few
TGTGCCAGTAGAGTTGGGGGAGGCCCTGAAGCTTTCTTT	CASRVGGGPEAFF	TRBV19	TRBJ1-1	-	-
TGTGCCAGTACACAGGGTAAAGTCTCTGGGGCCAACGTCCTGACTTTC	CASTQGKVSGANVLTF	TRBV19	TRBJ2-6	-	-
TGCGCCAGCAGCCAGGGACAGTTTTCAAGAGGGCAGTACTTC	CASSQGQFSRGQYF	TRBV5-1	TRBJ2-7	TRBD1	-
TGTGCCAGCAGCTTGGATACCGGGACAGGGGGACTTGGCTACACCTTC	CASSLDTGTGGLGYTF	TRBV5-4	TRBJ1-2	TRBD1	few
TGTGCCAGCAGCTTAGAGGCTAGCGGGGGGGCCAGAGATACGCAGTATTTT	CASSLEASGGARDTQYF	TRBV11-3	TRBJ2-3	TRBD2	-
TGTGCCAGCAGCCAGGGCCAGCGGGGGGGCGGCGAGCAGTTCTTC	CASSQGQRGGGEQFF	TRBV3-1/TRBV3-2	TRBJ2-1	TRBD2	-
TGTGCCAGCAGTTTCACCAGGAACACTGAAGCTTTCTTT	CASSFTRNTEAFF	TRBV6-5	TRBJ1-1	-	-
TGTGCCACCAGTGACCCGGACAGGGCGGGGCAGCCCCAGCATTTT	CATSDPDRAGQPQHF	TRBV24-1	TRBJ1-5	TRBD1	-
TGTGCCAGCATTGGGGGACAGGGGAGCCCCGAGCAGTACTTC	CASIGGQGSPEQYF	TRBV5-5	TRBJ2-7	TRBD1	-
TGTGCCAGCAGCGGCAGAGGTACTGGCTACACCTTC	CASSGRGTGYTF	TRBV9	TRBJ1-2	-	-
TGTGCCAGCAGTTATTCCAGGGGATTCTCCTACGAGCAGTACTTC	CASSYSRGFSYEQYF	TRBV6-5	TRBJ2-7	-	-
TGCGCCAGCAGCTTGGCCCAACATGGACTGTACAATGAGCAGTTCTTC	CASSLAQHGLYNEQFF	TRBV5-1	TRBJ2-1	-	-
TGTGCCAGCAGCCCCGGGACTAGCGGCTACGAGCAGTACTTC	CASSPGTSGYEQYF	TRBV7-9	TRBJ2-7	TRBD2	-
TGTGCCAGCAGCCCCGGCACAGGGGATTTGAATCAGCCCCAGCATTTT	CASSPGTGDLNQPQHF	TRBV3-1/TRBV3-2	TRBJ1-5	TRBD1	-
TGTGCCAGCAAAAGGGGAGGGGGTTCTCTAAGGAACACTGAAGCTTTCTTT	CASKRGGGSLRNTEAFF	TRBV27	TRBJ1-1	-	-
TGCGCCAGCAGCCATCACGGGACAAGCTACGAGCAGTACTTC	CASSHHGTSYEQYF	TRBV4-1	TRBJ2-7	-	-